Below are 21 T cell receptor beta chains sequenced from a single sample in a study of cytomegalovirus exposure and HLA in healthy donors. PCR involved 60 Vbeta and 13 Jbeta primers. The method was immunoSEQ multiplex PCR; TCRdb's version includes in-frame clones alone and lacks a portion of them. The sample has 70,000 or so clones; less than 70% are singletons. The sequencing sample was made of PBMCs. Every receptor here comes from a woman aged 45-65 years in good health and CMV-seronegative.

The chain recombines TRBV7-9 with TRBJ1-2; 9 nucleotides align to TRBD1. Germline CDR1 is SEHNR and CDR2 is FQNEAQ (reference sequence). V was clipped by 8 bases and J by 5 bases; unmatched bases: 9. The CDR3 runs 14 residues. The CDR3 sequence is CASGSTGQGYGYTF. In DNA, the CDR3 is TGTGCCAGCGGCAGTACGGGACAGGGATATGGCTACACCTTC.

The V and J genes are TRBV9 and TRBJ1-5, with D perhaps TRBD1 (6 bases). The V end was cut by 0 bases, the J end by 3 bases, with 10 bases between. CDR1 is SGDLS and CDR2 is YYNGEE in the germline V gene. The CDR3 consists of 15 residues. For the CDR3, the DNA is TGTGCCAGCAGCGTAGAACAGGGACCCAATCAGCCCCAGCATTTT. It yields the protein CASSVEQGPNQPQHF.

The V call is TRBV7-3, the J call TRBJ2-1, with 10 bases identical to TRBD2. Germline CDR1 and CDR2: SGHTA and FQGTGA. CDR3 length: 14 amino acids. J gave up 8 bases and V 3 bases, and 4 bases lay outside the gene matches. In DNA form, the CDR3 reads TGTGCCAGCAGCTTGAGTAGCGGGAGGCATGAGCAGTTCTTC. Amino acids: CASSLSSGRHEQFF.

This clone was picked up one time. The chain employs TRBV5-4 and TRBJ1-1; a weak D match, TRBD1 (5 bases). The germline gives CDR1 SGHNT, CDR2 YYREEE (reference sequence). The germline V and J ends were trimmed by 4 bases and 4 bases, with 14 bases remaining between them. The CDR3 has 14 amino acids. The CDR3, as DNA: TGTGCCAGCAGCATTTCCGGACACCCCACTGAAGCTTTCTTT. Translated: CASSISGHPTEAFF.

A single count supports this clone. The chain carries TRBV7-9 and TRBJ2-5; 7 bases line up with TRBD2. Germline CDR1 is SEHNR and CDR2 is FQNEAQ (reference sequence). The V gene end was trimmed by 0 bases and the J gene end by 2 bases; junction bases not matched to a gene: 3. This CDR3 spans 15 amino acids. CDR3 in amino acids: CASSLAGGMQETQYF. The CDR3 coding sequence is TGTGCCAGCAGCTTAGCGGGAGGGATGCAAGAGACCCAGTACTTC.

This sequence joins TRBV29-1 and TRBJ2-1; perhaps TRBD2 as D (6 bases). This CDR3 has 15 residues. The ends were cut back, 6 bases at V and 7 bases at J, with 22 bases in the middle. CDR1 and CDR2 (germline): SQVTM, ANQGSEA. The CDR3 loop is CSVRMFGGISNEQFF. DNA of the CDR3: TGCAGCGTGCGAATGTTTGGCGGGATCTCGAATGAGCAGTTCTTC.

The CDR3 reads CAWRAPPGLAGGSEYEQYF. The CDR3, as DNA: TGTGCCTGGAGAGCTCCACCGGGACTAGCGGGAGGGTCCGAATACGAGCAGTACTTC. The V gene is TRBV30, the J gene TRBJ2-7; the match to TRBD2 covers 16 bases. Trimming removed 3 bases from V and 4 bases from J; junction bases left unmatched: 15. CDR1 is GTSNPN, CDR2 SVGIG, per germline (reference sequence). The CDR3 runs to 19 residues.

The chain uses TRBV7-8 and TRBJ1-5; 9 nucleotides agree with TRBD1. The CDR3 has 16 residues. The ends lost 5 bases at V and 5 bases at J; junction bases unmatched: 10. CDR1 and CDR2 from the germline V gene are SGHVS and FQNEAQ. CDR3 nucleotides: TGTGCCAGCAGCCCCCGGGACAGGGATTATGATCAGCCCCAGCATTTT. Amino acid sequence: CASSPRDRDYDQPQHF.

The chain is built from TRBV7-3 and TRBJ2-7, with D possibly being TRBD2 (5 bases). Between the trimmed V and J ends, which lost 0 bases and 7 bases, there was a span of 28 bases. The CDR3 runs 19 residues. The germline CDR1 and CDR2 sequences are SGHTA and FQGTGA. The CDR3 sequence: CASSLTAPSSAGRSGEQYF. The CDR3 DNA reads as TGTGCCAGCAGCTTAACGGCGCCCTCGAGTGCTGGCAGGTCGGGGGAGCAGTACTTC.

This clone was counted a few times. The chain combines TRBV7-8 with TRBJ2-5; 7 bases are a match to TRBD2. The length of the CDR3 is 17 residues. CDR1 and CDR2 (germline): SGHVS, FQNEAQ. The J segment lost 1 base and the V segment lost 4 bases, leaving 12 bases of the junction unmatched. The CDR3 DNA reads TGTGCCAGCAGCTCACCGCTAGCGGAGGGGATCCAAGAGACCCAGTACTTC. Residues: CASSSPLAEGIQETQYF.

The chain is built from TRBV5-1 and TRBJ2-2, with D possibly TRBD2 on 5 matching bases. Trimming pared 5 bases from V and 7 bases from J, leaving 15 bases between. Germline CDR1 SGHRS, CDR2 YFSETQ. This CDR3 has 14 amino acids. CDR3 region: CASRYSGFNGELFF. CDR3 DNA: TGCGCCAGCAGATACTCGGGGTTTAACGGGGAGCTGTTTTTT.

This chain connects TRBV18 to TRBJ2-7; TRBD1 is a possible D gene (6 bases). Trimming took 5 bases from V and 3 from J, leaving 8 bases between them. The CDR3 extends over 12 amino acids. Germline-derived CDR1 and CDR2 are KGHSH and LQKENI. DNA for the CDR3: TGTGCCAGCTCAAAGGACAGCTACGAGCAGTACTTC. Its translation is CASSKDSYEQYF.

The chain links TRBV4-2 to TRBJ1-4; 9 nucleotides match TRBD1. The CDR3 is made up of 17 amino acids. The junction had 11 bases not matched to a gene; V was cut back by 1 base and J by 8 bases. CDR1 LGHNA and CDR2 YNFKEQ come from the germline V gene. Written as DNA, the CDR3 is TGTGCCAGCAGCCAAGGACTACAGGGGGCGCGAGGGGAAAAACTGTTTTTT. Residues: CASSQGLQGARGEKLFF.

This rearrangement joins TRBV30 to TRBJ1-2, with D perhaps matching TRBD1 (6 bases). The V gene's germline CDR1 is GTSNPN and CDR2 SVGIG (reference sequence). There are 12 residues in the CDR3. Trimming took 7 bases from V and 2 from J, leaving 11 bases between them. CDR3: CAYHRENYGYTF. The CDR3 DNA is TGTGCCTACCACAGGGAAAACTATGGCTACACCTTC.

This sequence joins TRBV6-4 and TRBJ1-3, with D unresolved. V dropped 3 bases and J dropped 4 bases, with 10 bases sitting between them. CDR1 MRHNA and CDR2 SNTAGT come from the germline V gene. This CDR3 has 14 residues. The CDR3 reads CASSDMLSGNTIYF. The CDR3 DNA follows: TGTGCCAGCAGTGATATGCTATCAGGAAACACCATATATTTT.

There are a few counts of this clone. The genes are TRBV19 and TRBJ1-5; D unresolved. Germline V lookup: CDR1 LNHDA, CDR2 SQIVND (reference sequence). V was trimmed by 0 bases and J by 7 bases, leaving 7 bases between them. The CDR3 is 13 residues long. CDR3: CASSIDQSQPQHF. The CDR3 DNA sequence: TGTGCCAGTAGTATAGATCAAAGCCAGCCCCAGCATTTT.

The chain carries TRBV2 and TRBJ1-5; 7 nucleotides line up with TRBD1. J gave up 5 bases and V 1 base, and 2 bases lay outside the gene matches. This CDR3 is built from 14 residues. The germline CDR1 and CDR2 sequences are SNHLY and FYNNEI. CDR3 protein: CASSEGQGYQPQHF. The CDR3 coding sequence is TGTGCCAGCAGTGAAGGACAGGGCTATCAGCCCCAGCATTTT.

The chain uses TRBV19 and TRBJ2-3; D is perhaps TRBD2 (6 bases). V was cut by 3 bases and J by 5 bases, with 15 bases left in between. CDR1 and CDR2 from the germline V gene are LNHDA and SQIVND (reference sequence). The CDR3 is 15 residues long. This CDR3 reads CASSIFAGLRDTQYF. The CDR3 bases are TGTGCCAGTAGTATCTTCGCGGGGCTAAGAGATACGCAGTATTTT.

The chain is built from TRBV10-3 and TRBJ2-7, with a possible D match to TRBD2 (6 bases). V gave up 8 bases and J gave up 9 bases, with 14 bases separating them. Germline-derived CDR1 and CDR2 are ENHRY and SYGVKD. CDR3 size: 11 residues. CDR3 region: CAIGVGGSQYF. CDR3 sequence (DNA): TGTGCCATCGGTGTCGGGGGTTCGCAGTACTTC.

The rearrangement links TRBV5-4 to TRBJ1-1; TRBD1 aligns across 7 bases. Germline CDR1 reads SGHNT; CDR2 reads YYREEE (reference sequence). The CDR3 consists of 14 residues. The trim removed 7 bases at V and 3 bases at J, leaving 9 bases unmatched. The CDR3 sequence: CASERGQGDTEAFF. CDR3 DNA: TGTGCCAGCGAGAGGGGGCAGGGGGACACTGAAGCTTTCTTT.

CDR3 bases: TGCGCCAGCAGCCTAAACCCCGGACTAGCGGACACCGGGGAGCTGTTTTTT. This gives the protein CASSLNPGLADTGELFF. This chain links TRBV4-1 with TRBJ2-2; 10 nucleotides align to TRBD2. Unmatched junction bases numbered 8, after V lost 4 bases and J lost 3 bases. The length of the CDR3 is 17 residues. Germline V gene data show CDR1 as MGHRA and CDR2 as YSYEKL.